The clone carrying this T cell receptor (beta chain) was seen repeatedly, ten times or more. The entry originates in a study of neurological immune-mediated disorders. Synthesis of cDNA was performed by 5'RACE using 10-nucleotide random UMIs. Per sequencing run, 15-18 subjects together gave over 180 million TCR-beta sequences. Each CDR3 protein is one row after TCRdb ran MiXCR on the 5' RACE reads. The sample includes tens of thousands of distinct CDR3 sequences, 5.8% of them seen just once. Regarding time point: longitudinal time-point 2. The unsorted libraries originated from 2 million PBMCs kept at -80 C. Germline lookup yields CDR1 SGHRS and CDR2 YFSETQ. The CDR3 covers 14 residues. V was shortened by 0 bases and J by 6 bases, with 13 bases between the two germline ends.

The source material was PBMCs. V usage is TRBV5-1 and J usage is TRBJ2-7; D ambiguous. This clonotype was obtained from a woman in her fifties or sixties with multiple sclerosis. The CDR3 DNA reads as TGCGCCAGCAGCTTGGAGTTCTCGGGCCCCGAGCAGTACTTC. Translated: CASSLEFSGPEQYF.